Below, 16 T cell receptor beta chains from the same sample are listed, as sequenced in a study of blood T cell repertoires in COVID-19 (dated by TCRdb to the early 2020s). The library was generated by the immunoSEQ multiplex PCR assay. Sourced from immuneACCESS, this table was stored by TCRdb with only in-frame sequences that have V and J called. A share of the clones is absent; for the studies checked, an unresolved V gene accounts for under half, and the remainder has no known explanation. The sample has a few hundred thousand clones on record, roughly 84% of them singletons. In total, the top ten clones hold less than 2% of the sample. Sequenced sample: peripheral blood. These receptors were taken from a middle-aged woman who had recovered from COVID-19.

The chain employs TRBV7-9 and TRBJ2-5; possible D gene TRBD2, 5 bases. V lost 5 bases and J 4 bases, leaving 17 bases between the germline ends. Germline CDR1 and CDR2: SEHNR and FQNEAQ (reference sequence). CDR3 size: 15 residues. The CDR3 region is CASSPSRRDGETQYF. Written as DNA, the CDR3 is TGTGCCAGCAGCCCCTCCCGCCGGGATGGAGAGACCCAGTACTTC.

The DNA of the CDR3 is TGTGCCAGCATCAGTTCAGAGGGGACAAAGAACACTGAAGCTTTCTTT. It is translated as CASISSEGTKNTEAFF. The chain links TRBV28 to TRBJ1-1, with D possibly matching TRBD1 (6 bases). CDR3 length: 16 amino acids. Trimming took off 7 bases at V and 1 base at J, with 19 bases between the two ends. Germline assignment: CDR1 MDHEN and CDR2 SYDVKM.

The genes are TRBV29-1 and TRBJ2-4; the D is unclear. Germline-derived CDR1 and CDR2 are SQVTM and ANQGSEA. V lost 0 bases and J lost 1, with 10 bases in between. The CDR3 is 15 residues long. Here the CDR3 DNA reads TGCAGCGTTGAAGAAGTAAACCGGGCCAAAAACATTCAGTACTTC. The encoded protein is CSVEEVNRAKNIQYF. Supplemented by reference TRBV29-1 and TRBJ2-4, the full variable domain reads SAVISQKPSRDICQRGTSLTIQCQVDSQVTMMFWYRQQPGQSLTLIATANQGSEATYESGFVIDKFPISRPNLTFSTLTVSNMSPEDSSIYLCSVEEVNRAKNIQYFGAGTRLSVL.

The V and J genes are TRBV7-8 and TRBJ1-1; D remains unclear. Germline V gene data show CDR1 as SGHVS and CDR2 as FQNEAQ. The germline V and J ends were trimmed by 1 base and 3 bases, with 6 bases remaining between them. The CDR3 sequence is 13 residues long. The DNA of the CDR3 is TGTGCCAGCAGCTTAGATGGAGACACTGAAGCTTTCTTT. Its protein product is CASSLDGDTEAFF. Full variable domain (remainder filled in from reference TRBV7-8 and TRBJ1-1): GAGVSQSPRYKVAKRGQDVALRCDPISGHVSLFWYQQALGQGPEFLTYFQNEAQLDKSGLPSDRFFAERPEGSVSTLKIQRTQQEDSAVYLCASSLDGDTEAFFGQGTRLTVV.

This clone occurred once. The V gene is TRBV10-3, the J gene TRBJ1-1; TRBD1 might be the D (6 bases). This CDR3 spans 14 amino acids. Trimming removed 5 bases from V and 1 base from J, with 11 bases in between. CDR1 is ENHRY and CDR2 is SYGVKD in the germline V gene. CDR3 region: CAISIVRGNTEAFF. CDR3 nucleotide sequence: TGTGCCATCAGTATAGTCAGGGGGAACACTGAAGCTTTCTTT.

V is TRBV19 and J is TRBJ1-3; D remains ambiguous. This CDR3 comprises 14 residues. V was shortened by 4 bases and J by 8 bases, with 15 bases between the two germline ends. The germline CDR1 and CDR2 sequences are LNHDA and SQIVND (reference sequence). CDR3 sequence (DNA): TGTGCCAGTAGTACGCCGGCCCAGGTGGACACCATATATTTT. Amino acid sequence: CASSTPAQVDTIYF. Variable domain in full (rest from reference TRBV19 and TRBJ1-3): DGGITQSPKYLFRKEGQNVTLSCEQNLNHDAMYWYRQDPGQGLRLIYYSQIVNDFQKGDIAEGYSVSREKKESFPLTVTSAQKNPTAFYLCASSTPAQVDTIYFGEGSWLTVV.

This clone was observed at least ten times. The chain uses TRBV7-9 and TRBJ1-1, with D tentatively TRBD1 (5 bases). V was pared by 1 base and J by 5 bases, with 11 bases between. The CDR3 extends over 14 amino acids. The germline V gene has CDR1 SEHNR and CDR2 FQNEAQ (reference sequence). For the CDR3, the DNA is TGTGCCAGCAGCTTAGTTGGGGGGATAACTGAAGCTTTCTTT. Its translation: CASSLVGGITEAFF.

This clone was seen once. The rearrangement links TRBV19 to TRBJ1-2, with 7 bases aligning to TRBD1. Germline V CDR1 and CDR2: LNHDA, SQIVND (reference sequence). This CDR3 spans 14 amino acids. The V segment lost 6 bases and the J segment 2 bases; nucleotides outside the gene matches: 6. CDR3: CASRTGQNNYGYTF. The DNA for the CDR3 is TGTGCCAGTAGGACGGGACAGAACAACTATGGCTACACCTTC.

The J gene is TRBJ2-7, the V gene TRBV5-1, with a possible D match to TRBD1 (5 bases). The CDR3 length is 12 residues. V was trimmed by 5 bases and J by 6 bases, leaving 12 bases between them. The germline V gene has CDR1 SGHRS and CDR2 YFSETQ. DNA of the CDR3: TGCGCCAGCAGTTTCGACCAGGGCGAGCAGTACTTC. This codes for CASSFDQGEQYF.

The chain combines TRBV6-5 with TRBJ1-5, with D unclear. CDR1 MNHEY and CDR2 SVGAGI come from the germline V gene. Trimming shortened V by 6 bases and J by 0 bases, and 6 bases separated the two germline ends. The CDR3 runs 13 residues. In DNA form, the CDR3 reads TGTGCCAGCAGCACTTATAGCAATCAGCCCCAGCATTTT. Residues: CASSTYSNQPQHF.

The rearrangement links TRBV3-1 (or the pseudogene TRBV3-2) to TRBJ2-3; TRBD2 agrees at 9 bases. Trimming at V came to 1 base and at J to 4 bases, leaving 3 bases not matched to a gene. Germline V CDR1 and CDR2: LGHDT, YNNKEL (reference sequence). The CDR3 consists of 15 residues. CDR3 in amino acids: CASSQASGVSDTQYF. The CDR3 coding sequence is TGTGCCAGCAGCCAAGCTAGCGGGGTCTCAGATACGCAGTATTTT.

V usage is TRBV5-1 and J usage is TRBJ1-1; D is ambiguous. From germline, CDR1 is SGHRS and CDR2 YFSETQ. V lost 7 bases and J lost 6, with 10 bases in between. There are 11 residues in the CDR3. CDR3 nucleotides: TGCGCCAGCGGAGAGGAAGCTGAAGCTTTCTTT. Residues: CASGEEAEAFF.

V is TRBV2 and J is TRBJ1-4, with 7 bases identical to TRBD1. Germline V gene lookup returns CDR1 SNHLY and CDR2 FYNNEI. Trimming at V came to 7 bases and at J to 6 bases, leaving 8 bases not matched to a gene. This CDR3 has 14 residues. CDR3 bases: TGTGCCAGCAAGCTGACAGGGTTGGATGAAAAACTGTTTTTT. This sequence encodes CASKLTGLDEKLFF. The complete variable domain, with remaining parts taken from reference TRBV2 and TRBJ1-4, reads EPEVTQTPSHQVTQMGQEVILRCVPISNHLYFYWYRQILGQKVEFLVSFYNNEISEKSEIFDDQFSVERPDGSNFTLKIRSTKLEDSAMYFCASKLTGLDEKLFFGSGTQLSVL.

The J gene is TRBJ2-1, the V gene TRBV7-3, with a weak D call TRBD1 (6 bases). The germline CDR1 and CDR2 sequences are SGHTA and FQGTGA. The CDR3 is made up of 13 amino acids. Trimming shortened V by 4 bases and J by 7 bases, and 11 bases separated the two germline ends. The CDR3 here is CASSSIQGNEQFF. In nucleotides, the CDR3 is TGTGCCAGCAGCTCCATACAGGGAAATGAGCAGTTCTTC.

The chain is built from TRBV5-4 and TRBJ2-7, with TRBD2 matching over 9 bases. The CDR3 has 15 amino acids. V lost 2 bases, J lost 2 bases, and 5 bases stayed unmatched. Germline V gene lookup returns CDR1 SGHNT and CDR2 YYREEE (reference sequence). CDR3: CASSFGSGGTYEQYF. CDR3 nucleotides: TGTGCCAGCAGCTTCGGAAGCGGGGGGACCTACGAGCAGTACTTC. The full variable domain, in which reference TRBV5-4 and TRBJ2-7 provide the parts outside the CDR3, is ETGVTQSPTHLIKTRGQQVTLRCSSQSGHNTVSWYQQALGQGPQFIFQYYREEENGRGNFPPRFSGLQFPNYSSELNVNALELDDSALYLCASSFGSGGTYEQYFGPGTRLTVT.

V usage is TRBV4-1 and J usage is TRBJ2-2, with 7 bases matching TRBD2. The J segment lost 3 bases and the V segment lost 3 bases, leaving 7 bases of the junction unmatched. Per the germline V gene, CDR1 is MGHRA and CDR2 is YSYEKL. CDR3 size: 16 residues. Here the CDR3 reads CASSQGFGGYTGELFF. The CDR3 DNA reads TGCGCCAGCAGCCAGGGATTCGGGGGGTACACCGGGGAGCTGTTTTTT.